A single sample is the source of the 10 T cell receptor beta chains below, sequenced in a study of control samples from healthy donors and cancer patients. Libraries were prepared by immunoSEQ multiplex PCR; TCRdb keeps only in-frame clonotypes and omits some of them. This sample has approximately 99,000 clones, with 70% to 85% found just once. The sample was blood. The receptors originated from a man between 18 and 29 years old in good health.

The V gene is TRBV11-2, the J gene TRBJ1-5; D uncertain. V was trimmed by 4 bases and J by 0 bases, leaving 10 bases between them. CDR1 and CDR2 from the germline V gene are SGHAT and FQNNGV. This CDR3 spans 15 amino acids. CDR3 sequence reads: CASSSDLNSNQPQHF. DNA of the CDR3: TGTGCCAGCAGCTCGGACCTGAATAGCAATCAGCCCCAGCATTTT.

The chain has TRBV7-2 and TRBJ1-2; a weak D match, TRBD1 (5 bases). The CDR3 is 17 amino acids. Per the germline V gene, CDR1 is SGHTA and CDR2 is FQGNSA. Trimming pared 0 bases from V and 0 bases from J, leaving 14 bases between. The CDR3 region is CASSLAREGPPNYGYTF. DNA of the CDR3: TGTGCCAGCAGCTTAGCGAGGGAGGGGCCGCCTAACTATGGCTACACCTTC.

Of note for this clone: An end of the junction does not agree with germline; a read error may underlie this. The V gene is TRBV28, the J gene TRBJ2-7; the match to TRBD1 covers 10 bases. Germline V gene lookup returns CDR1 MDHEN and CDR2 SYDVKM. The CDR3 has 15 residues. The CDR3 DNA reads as TGTGCCAGCAGTTCCGGACAGGGGGTTCCCTACGAGCAGTGCTTC. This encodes CASSSGQGVPYEQCF.

The CDR3 DNA follows: TGTGCCAGCAGTTACTCGCGGAACACCGCCGGCAACGAGCAGTACTTC. Encoded protein: CASSYSRNTAGNEQYF. This rearrangement joins TRBV6-5 to TRBJ2-7; D remains unclear. This CDR3 is 16 amino acids long. V was shortened by 0 bases and J by 5 bases, with 17 bases between the two germline ends. Per germline, CDR1 MNHEY and CDR2 SVGAGI.

CDR3 DNA sequence: TGTGCCAGCAGCTTATCAGGGACAGGACTAAGCAATCAGCCCCAGCATTTT. Protein product: CASSLSGTGLSNQPQHF. This chain connects TRBV7-8 to TRBJ1-5; 8 bases are shared with TRBD1. Trimming took 2 bases from V and 1 from J; bases not matched to a gene: 7. Germline V CDR1 and CDR2: SGHVS, FQNEAQ. The CDR3 totals 17 residues.

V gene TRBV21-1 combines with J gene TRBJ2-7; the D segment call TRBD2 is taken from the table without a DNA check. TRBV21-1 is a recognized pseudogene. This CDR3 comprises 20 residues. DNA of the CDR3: TGTGCCAGCAGCAAAGGCCCCACTTTTTTGACTAGCGGGGGGGCTTCCGAGCAGTACGTC. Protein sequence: CASSKGPTFLTSGGASEQYV.

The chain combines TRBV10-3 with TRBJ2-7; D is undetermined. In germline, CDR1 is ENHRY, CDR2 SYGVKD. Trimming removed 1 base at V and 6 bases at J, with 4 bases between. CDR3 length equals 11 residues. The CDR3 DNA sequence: TGTGCCATCAGTGAGTGGGGCGAGCAGTACGTC. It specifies CAISEWGEQYV.

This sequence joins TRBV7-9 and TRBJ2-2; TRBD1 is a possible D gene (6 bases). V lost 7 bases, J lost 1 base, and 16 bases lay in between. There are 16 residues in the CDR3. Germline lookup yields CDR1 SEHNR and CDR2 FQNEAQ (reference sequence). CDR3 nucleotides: TGTGCCAGCACCCACGAGGGGGAGAAGAACACCGGGGAGCTGTTTTTT. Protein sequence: CASTHEGEKNTGELFF.

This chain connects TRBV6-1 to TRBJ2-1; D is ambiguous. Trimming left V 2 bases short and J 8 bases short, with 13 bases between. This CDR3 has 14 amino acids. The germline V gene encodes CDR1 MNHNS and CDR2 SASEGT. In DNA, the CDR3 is TGTGCCAGCAGTGAACATTGGCTTAGGGATGAGCAGTTCTTC. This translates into CASSEHWLRDEQFF.

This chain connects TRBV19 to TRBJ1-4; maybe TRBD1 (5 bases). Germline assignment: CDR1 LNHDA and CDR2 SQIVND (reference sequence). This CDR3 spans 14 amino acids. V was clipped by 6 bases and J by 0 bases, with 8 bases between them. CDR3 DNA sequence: TGTGCCAGTAGGGGACTTGCAACTAATGAAAAACTGTTTTTT. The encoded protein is CASRGLATNEKLFF.